The 11 T cell receptor beta chains given below trace back to one sample, sequenced in a study of cytomegalovirus exposure and HLA in healthy donors. Vbeta (60) and Jbeta (13) primers were used in the PCR. The protocol was immunoSEQ multiplex PCR, while the TCRdb copy is restricted to in-frame clones and leaves out a portion. The repertoire holds 100,000 to 150,000 clones, with around 82% as singletons. Sequencing was carried out using PBMCs. The receptors come from a male donor in good health and CMV-seropositive.

This clone was counted a single time. The gene calls are TRBV4-2 and TRBJ2-2; TRBD2 is a possible D gene (6 bases). There are 15 residues in the CDR3. Germline V gene lookup returns CDR1 LGHNA and CDR2 YNFKEQ. V lost 1 base and J lost 4, with 10 bases in between. CDR3 residues: CASSQAPGATGELFF. In DNA form, the CDR3 reads TGTGCCAGCAGCCAAGCACCGGGAGCCACCGGGGAGCTGTTTTTT.

The CDR3, as DNA: TGTGCCAGCAGTTTATGGGGCGGGGTACACTCCTACGAGCAGTACTTC. It yields the protein CASSLWGGVHSYEQYF. The rearrangement links TRBV28 to TRBJ2-7; TRBD2 might be the D (6 bases). Germline CDR1 reads MDHEN; CDR2 reads SYDVKM. This CDR3 comprises 16 residues. V was cut by 0 bases and J by 0 bases, with 12 bases left in between.

The gene calls are TRBV6-6 and TRBJ1-4; TRBD1 matches 7 bases. The germline gives CDR1 MNHNY, CDR2 SVGAGI (reference sequence). The CDR3 is 14 amino acids. The V gene end was trimmed by 3 bases and the J gene end by 5 bases; junction bases not matched to a gene: 3. The DNA for the CDR3 is TGTGCCAGCAGTTATAGAGGGGGCAATGAAAAACTGTTTTTT. This encodes CASSYRGGNEKLFF.

This clone showed up just once. The rearrangement uses TRBV6-4 and TRBJ2-2; possibly TRBD2 for D (6 bases). The CDR3 sequence is 14 residues long. V was trimmed by 6 bases and J by 6 bases, leaving 14 bases between them. Germline-derived CDR1 and CDR2 are MRHNA and SNTAGT. The CDR3 nucleotides are TGTGCCAGCAGCGCCCGCCCGGGGGCCGGGGAGCTGTTTTTT. Its translation: CASSARPGAGELFF.

This clone was picked up one time. CDR3 protein: CASTTKLEGPSSYEQYF. CDR3 DNA: TGTGCCAGCACCACCAAGTTGGAGGGGCCTAGCTCCTACGAGCAGTACTTC. The chain has TRBV5-6 and TRBJ2-7; possible D gene TRBD2, 6 bases. Germline-derived CDR1 and CDR2 are SGHDT and YYEEEE. There are 17 residues in the CDR3. The V and J ends lost 6 bases and 0 bases respectively, with 22 bases between them.

The chain is built from TRBV27 and TRBJ1-3, with a possible D match to TRBD1 (5 bases). Germline V lookup: CDR1 MNHEY, CDR2 SMNVEV (reference sequence). V lost 3 bases, J lost 4 bases, and 13 bases lay in between. CDR3 length: 15 residues. The CDR3 is CASSFGGGPGNTIYF. DNA of the CDR3: TGTGCCAGCAGTTTCGGGGGGGGACCAGGAAACACCATATATTTT.

This clone was detected only once. Here the CDR3 reads CASSPPAGRGNQPQHF. The DNA for the CDR3 is TGTGCCAGCAGCCCACCCGCGGGGCGAGGCAATCAGCCCCAGCATTTT. The chain couples TRBV7-9 to TRBJ1-5; tentative D call: TRBD1 (5 bases). Germline assignment: CDR1 SEHNR and CDR2 FQNEAQ (reference sequence). V was clipped by 5 bases and J by 2 bases, with 16 bases between them. The CDR3 is 16 amino acids.

This chain joins TRBV6-6 and TRBJ2-2; TRBD1 aligns across 8 bases. CDR1 is MNHNY and CDR2 is SVGAGI in the germline V gene (reference sequence). This CDR3 region has 16 residues. The J segment lost 4 bases and the V segment lost 2 bases, leaving 6 bases of the junction unmatched. This CDR3 is CASSYTDRARTGELFF. The CDR3 nucleotides are TGTGCCAGCAGTTACACGGACAGGGCGCGCACCGGGGAGCTGTTTTTT.

In the case of this clone: The conserved final phenylalanine or tryptophan is absent from the CDR3, which likely points to a read error. The limits of the CDR3 on the DNA are not certain, so only TCRdb's listed CDR3 is given. The chain combines TRBV28 with TRBJ2-7; no DNA check was done on the table's D call, TRBD2. Germline V gives CDR1 MDHEN, CDR2 SYDVKM. The CDR3 is 13 residues long, ends included. The CDR3 region is CASSSGLRDLGAI.

Only a few counts were recorded for this clone. This rearrangement joins TRBV7-8 to TRBJ2-1, with TRBD1 identical over 8 bases. The CDR3 length is 17 residues. Trimming at V came to 5 bases and at J to 4 bases, leaving 13 bases not matched to a gene. Per germline, CDR1 SGHVS and CDR2 FQNEAQ. The chain's CDR3 is CASSLSRTGKGYNEQFF. The DNA of the CDR3 is TGTGCCAGCAGCCTATCGCGGACAGGGAAGGGTTACAATGAGCAGTTCTTC.

The sample holds a few counts of this clone. This rearrangement joins TRBV5-5 to TRBJ2-2; 7 nucleotides match TRBD1. The CDR3 is made up of 15 amino acids. J gave up 6 bases and V 0 bases, and 5 bases lay outside the gene matches. Germline CDR1 SGHKS, CDR2 YYEKEE (reference sequence). The CDR3 coding sequence is TGTGCCAGCAGCTTGGCCGGGACAGTTGCCGGGGAGCTGTTTTTT. As protein: CASSLAGTVAGELFF. The full variable domain, completed using reference TRBV5-5 and TRBJ2-2, is DAGVTQSPTHLIKTRGQQVTLRCSPISGHKSVSWYQQVLGQGPQFIFQYYEKEERGRGNFPDRFSARQFPNYSSELNVNALLLGDSALYLCASSLAGTVAGELFFGEGSRLTVL.